The source of this T cell receptor beta chain is a study of human T cells and chemical hapten exposure. Sample time point: pre-sensitization, week 0. As to treatment: therapeutic diphenylcyclopropenone sensitization with weekly scalp DPC. TCRdb independently ran MiXCR on the RACE reads; one entry per CDR3 protein. The table records tens of thousands of distinct CDR3 sequences, 13% to 15% of them present only once. V was pared by 1 base and J by 3 bases, with 4 bases of the junction left unmatched. The CDR3 length is 14 residues. Germline V gene lookup returns CDR1 SQVTM and CDR2 ANQGSEA. The chain couples TRBV29-1 to TRBJ2-7; 9 bases line up with TRBD1. The clonotype originates from a woman aged 50 to 60 with alopecia areata. Some clones in this sample may be carry-over from other donors' samples. The sequenced sample was whole blood, obtained in connection with sensitization to the hapten diphenylcyclopropenone (DPC). The CDR3 loop reads CSVEAGTGLYEQYF. The CDR3, as DNA: TGCAGCGTTGAAGCCGGGACAGGGCTCTACGAGCAGTACTTC.